This T cell receptor (beta chain) was sequenced for a study of cytomegalovirus exposure and HLA in healthy donors. The PCR used 60 Vbeta and 13 Jbeta primers. The protocol was immunoSEQ multiplex PCR, while the TCRdb copy is restricted to in-frame clones and leaves out a portion. The repertoire has roughly 100,000 clones, under 80% of them found once; the top ten carry about 9.3%. The CDR3 length is 14 residues. CDR1 and CDR2 (germline): MNHEY, SMNVEV (reference sequence). V was trimmed by 8 bases and J by 1 base, leaving 12 bases between them. Those who donated were healthy bone marrow donors. Study-wide findings and caveats: A likely sequencing artifact accounted for one observed cluster of highly shared sequence variants. Previous analysis showed most TCR beta V segments were productive about 87% or about 30% of the time. As a later analysis revealed, most CMV-associated TCR beta chains appeared HLA-restricted.

On this clone: Its antigen is unknown.

The sequence came from a woman aged 18-29 years in good health and CMV-seropositive. The source material was PBMCs. V gene TRBV27 combines with J gene TRBJ2-1, with a possible D match to TRBD2 (7 bases). In DNA form, the CDR3 reads TGTGCCAGCGGGGGGGGCCGGTCCTACAATGAGCAGTTCTTC. Amino acid sequence: CASGGGRSYNEQFF.